These T cell receptor beta chains were read from a single sample in a study of technical replicates of blood from a few donors. The table came from immunoSEQ multiplex PCR; TCRdb's copy has only in-frame clones and leaves some out. The top ten hold 0.3% to 0.4% of the sample, which has approximately 82,000 clones, roughly 95% seen once. The sequenced sample was T cells isolated from PBMCs. These receptors were collected from a human donor in good health. The CDR3 runs from the conserved cysteine through the conserved F or W. D genes are given only for firm matches. Size tells how often a clone was seen (once, few, many) or the class of an expanded clone, and some rows leave it out.

TRBD1,TRBV19,-,TRBJ1-2,TGTGCCAGTAGCGACAGGGAGAACTATGGCTACACCTTC,CASSDRENYGYTF
-,TRBV30,-,TRBJ2-3,TGTGCCTGGAGTGTACTAGGCTTTTCCACAGATACGCAGTATTTT,CAWSVLGFSTDTQYF
-,TRBV7-2,-,TRBJ2-7,TGTGCCAGCAGCTTAGGTATTGTCAGGGGTTACGAGCAGTACTTC,CASSLGIVRGYEQYF
-,TRBV19,-,TRBJ1-2,TGTGCCAGTACCGGATCGACAGGCTATGGCTACACCTTC,CASTGSTGYGYTF
-,TRBV7-9,once,TRBJ1-1,TGTGCCAGCAGCCACGGACAGCCCCCGATGGGGAACACTGAAGCTTTCTTT,CASSHGQPPMGNTEAFF
-,TRBV7-2,-,TRBJ1-5,TGTGCCAGCAGCTTCCAGGGTAACAGCAATCAGCCCCAGCATTTT,CASSFQGNSNQPQHF
TRBD2,TRBV11-2,-,TRBJ2-1,TGTGCCAGCAGCCCCCGACCGGGACTAGCGGGAAGCTCCTACAATGAGCAGTTCTTC,CASSPRPGLAGSSYNEQFF
TRBD2,TRBV27,-,TRBJ2-7,TGTGCCAGCAGTTGGGAGGGGCCAACGGGCTCCTACGAGCAGTACTTC,CASSWEGPTGSYEQYF
-,TRBV30,once,TRBJ1-4,TGTGCCTGGAAAAACGAGCTGCCAACTAATGAAAAACTGTTTTTT,CAWKNELPTNEKLFF
TRBD2,TRBV7-9,-,TRBJ2-3,TGTGCCAGCAGTAGTCCTTTCTATAGCGGGAGGGCAGATACGCAGTATTTT,CASSSPFYSGRADTQYF
TRBD1,TRBV28,-,TRBJ1-5,TGTGCCAGCAGTACCTACCGACAGGGGGTCTATCAGCCCCAGCATTTT,CASSTYRQGVYQPQHF
TRBD2,TRBV6-5,-,TRBJ2-7,TGTGCCAGCAGTTACTCGAGGACTAGCGGGAACTACGAGCAGTACTTC,CASSYSRTSGNYEQYF
-,TRBV29-1,-,TRBJ1-1,TGCAGCGTTTACAGGAACACTGAAGCTTTCTTT,CSVYRNTEAFF
-,TRBV12-5,-,TRBJ2-7,TGTGCTAGTGGTTCACAGGGGGGGAAGGGCGAGCAGTACTTC,CASGSQGGKGEQYF
TRBD1,TRBV28,-,TRBJ1-2,TGTGCCAGCAGACCAGGGGGCGAGGTCTATGGCTACACCTTC,CASRPGGEVYGYTF
TRBD2,TRBV6-4,-,TRBJ2-1,TGTGCCAGCAGTGACTCAGAAGCGGGAACGTACAATGAGCAGTTCTTC,CASSDSEAGTYNEQFF
-,TRBV5-1,-,TRBJ1-1,TGCGCCAGCAGCTCGACGGCAATGGCGGTGAACACTGAAGCTTTCTTT,CASSSTAMAVNTEAFF
TRBD1,TRBV6-6,-,TRBJ2-5,TGTGCCAGCAGCCGGGGACAGCAAGAGACCCAGTACTTC,CASSRGQQETQYF
TRBD1,TRBV6-1,-,TRBJ2-5,TGTGCCAGCAGTCTCCGGGACAGGGTGGGAGAGACCCAGTACTTC,CASSLRDRVGETQYF
TRBD1,TRBV2,-,TRBJ2-7,TGTGCCAGCGACGGACAGGGAAGAGGAATGGAGCAGTACTTC,CASDGQGRGMEQYF
-,TRBV6-5,-,TRBJ1-3,TGTGCCAGCAGGAAAAACAGGGTCTCTGGAAACACCATATATTTT,CASRKNRVSGNTIYF
-,TRBV2,few,TRBJ2-1,TGTGCCAGCAGTCATGGATTAGGCGGGGACAATGAGCAGTTCTTC,CASSHGLGGDNEQFF
TRBD1,TRBV7-3,once,TRBJ2-5,TGTGCCAGCAGCCCCTACAGGGGGTCGGGGGAGACCCAGTACTTC,CASSPYRGSGETQYF
-,TRBV5-1,-,TRBJ2-3,TGCGCCAGCAGCTTTCAGGGCGTAGCAGATACGCAGTATTTT,CASSFQGVADTQYF
-,TRBV6-1,-,TRBJ2-7,TGTGCCAGCAGTGACGGGAGCTCCTACGAGCAGTACTTC,CASSDGSSYEQYF
-,TRBV5-6,-,TRBJ2-1,TGTGCCAGCAGCTTGACGGACAATGAGCAGTTCTTC,CASSLTDNEQFF
TRBD2,TRBV29-1,-,TRBJ2-2,TGCAGCGTTGTTTCAGCGGGAGCGAACACCGGGGAGCTGTTTTTT,CSVVSAGANTGELFF
TRBD1,TRBV29-1,-,TRBJ1-5,TGCAGCGTCATTCAGGGGGCAAGCATTAACGAGCCCCAGCATTTT,CSVIQGASINEPQHF
-,TRBV6-1,-,TRBJ1-5,TGTGCCAGCAGTGATCCCAAACAGGTCCTCAATCAGCCCCAGCATTTT,CASSDPKQVLNQPQHF
-,TRBV30,few,TRBJ1-1,TGTGCCTGGAGCCCAGGGTATGAAAGCACTGAAGCTTTCTTT,CAWSPGYESTEAFF
TRBD2,TRBV30,-,TRBJ2-1,TGTGCCTGGAGTGGTCTAAGCGGGAGCTCCTACAATGAGCAGTTCTTC,CAWSGLSGSSYNEQFF
TRBD2,TRBV15,-,TRBJ2-5,TGTGCCACCAGCGGGGGTCTAGCGGACCAAGAGACCCAGTACTTC,CATSGGLADQETQYF
-,TRBV2,-,TRBJ1-2,TGTGCCAGCAGGGAGGGCGGCGTTGGCTACACCTTC,CASREGGVGYTF
TRBD1,TRBV5-1,once,TRBJ2-3,TGCGCCAGCAGCTCCGGACAGGGAGGCACAGATACGCAGTATTTT,CASSSGQGGTDTQYF
TRBD2,TRBV7-8,-,TRBJ2-7,TGTGCCAGCAGCTACCTCAGCGGGACTAGCGGCTACGAGCAGTACTTC,CASSYLSGTSGYEQYF
TRBD2,TRBV7-8,-,TRBJ2-3,TGTGCCAGCAGCTTGATAGCGGGAGCGGATACGCAGTATTTT,CASSLIAGADTQYF
TRBD1,TRBV15,-,TRBJ2-7,TGTGCCACCAGCAGAGATCCGCGACAGGGAACCTACGAGCAGTACTTC,CATSRDPRQGTYEQYF
-,TRBV15,-,TRBJ1-2,TGTGCCACCAGCAGAGAGGGGGGATTATATGGCTACACCTTC,CATSREGGLYGYTF
-,TRBV6-5,-,TRBJ2-4,TGTGCCAGCAGTCCCGGGGGTCTAGCCAAAAACATTCAGTACTTC,CASSPGGLAKNIQYF
-,TRBV30,-,TRBJ1-1,TGTGCCTGGAGTGTAATAGCTGATGAAGCTTTCTTT,CAWSVIADEAFF
TRBD1,TRBV29-1,-,TRBJ2-1,TGCAGCGGCGGAGTCGGGACAGGGGGTTTGAATGAGCAGTTCTTC,CSGGVGTGGLNEQFF
TRBD1,TRBV13,-,TRBJ2-1,TGTGCCAGCAGCTTATTTGGTACAGGGGGATACAATGAGCAGTTCTTC,CASSLFGTGGYNEQFF
-,TRBV18,-,TRBJ2-7,TGTGCCAGCTCACCACCGGAGAGGCCCTACGAGCAGTACTTC,CASSPPERPYEQYF
TRBD2,TRBV18,-,TRBJ2-2,TGTGCCAGCTCACCAGAGCAGACTAGCCGGAACACCGGGGAGCTGTTTTTT,CASSPEQTSRNTGELFF
-,TRBV5-1,once,TRBJ2-5,TGCGCCAGCAGCTTGGTAGGGGGAGAGACCCAGTACTTC,CASSLVGGETQYF
-,TRBV6-5,-,TRBJ1-5,TGTGCCAGCAGTTTTTCCAGTAATCAGCCCCAGCATTTT,CASSFSSNQPQHF
TRBD2,TRBV9,once,TRBJ2-5,TGTGCCAGCAGCGTAGATCCAGCGGGAGTCGTGACCCAGTACTTC,CASSVDPAGVVTQYF
-,TRBV4-3,-,TRBJ2-6,TGCGCCAGCAGCCAAGAACCAGCTGGGGCCAACGTCCTGACTTTC,CASSQEPAGANVLTF
TRBD1,TRBV29-1,-,TRBJ2-1,TGCAGCGTTGTTTTAGGAGACAGGGGGAATGAGCAGTTCTTC,CSVVLGDRGNEQFF
-,TRBV2,-,TRBJ2-2,TGTGCCAGCAGTGAAGATGGGGCTTCGAACACCGGGGAGCTGTTTTTT,CASSEDGASNTGELFF
TRBD1,TRBV11-2,-,TRBJ1-5,TGTGCCAGCCGGGGACAGGGGGCAAAGCAGCCCCAGCATTTT,CASRGQGAKQPQHF
-,TRBV27,-,TRBJ2-1,TGTGCCAGCAGGACTTATAACAATGAGCAGTTCTTC,CASRTYNNEQFF
-,TRBV30,-,TRBJ1-2,TGTGCCTGGGCTCGGAGTGGCTACACCTTC,CAWARSGYTF
-,TRBV19,-,TRBJ1-5,TGTGCCAGTAGTCTAAGCGGACAGCCCCAGCATTTT,CASSLSGQPQHF
-,TRBV18,-,TRBJ1-1,TGTGCCAGCTCACCCCCCGGCCCGAGGGCGAACACTGAAGCTTTCTTT,CASSPPGPRANTEAFF
-,TRBV7-9,-,TRBJ1-1,TGTGCCAGCAGCCGTGACGGCAGGGTCACTGAAGCTTTCTTT,CASSRDGRVTEAFF
TRBD2,TRBV7-9,-,TRBJ2-1,TGTGCCAGCAGTCATAGCGGGAGGGCCTCGGACAATGAGCAGTTCTTC,CASSHSGRASDNEQFF
TRBD1,TRBV7-8,-,TRBJ2-1,TGTGCCAGCAGCTTCAGGGGGCGCTACAATGAGCAGTTCTTC,CASSFRGRYNEQFF
-,TRBV5-1,-,TRBJ2-3,TGCGCCAGCAGCTTGGAACAGGGACGAGATACGCAGTATTTT,CASSLEQGRDTQYF
TRBD1,TRBV9,few,TRBJ1-1,TGTGCCAGCAGCGGACAGGGGGAGAACACTGAAGCTTTCTTT,CASSGQGENTEAFF